This entry features one T cell receptor (beta chain) sequence. The source of the sample is a study of blood T cell repertoires in COVID-19. Study as a whole: Both acute and convalescent COVID-19 samples were obtained from the United States, Italy and Spain.

Clones were read by immunoSEQ multiplex PCR, and TCRdb kept only the in-frame ones, dropping some. The data contain approximately 300,000 clones, about nine tenths of them singletons. In terms of age and location, participants ranged from about 18 to 95 years and lived in fewer than 30 US areas. Cohorts were determined from participant-reported clinical history. Germline CDR1 is SGHRS and CDR2 is YFSETQ. The CDR3 contains 14 residues. V lost 1 base and J lost 9, with 14 bases in between. The sample consisted of PBMCs or T cells enriched from blood (not recorded which). This TCR came from a man aged 55 to 70 who had recovered from COVID-19. V is TRBV5-1 and J is TRBJ2-1, with TRBD2 as a possible D gene (6 bases). CDR3: CASSLPPGVGEQFF. The CDR3 DNA reads TGCGCCAGCAGCTTGCCACCGGGAGTGGGTGAGCAGTTCTTC.